These T cell receptor beta chains were read from a single sample in a study of T cells after posttransplantation cyclophosphamide. Assay: immunoSEQ multiplex PCR; the TCRdb copy retains only in-frame clones and omits some. The sample lists tens of thousands of clones; approximately 85% were seen once. The sequenced sample was PBMCs. The receptor source for this set is a woman aged 55-70 years with a blood cancer, CMV-positive, and with a related stem cell donor. CDR3s include the opening cysteine and the closing phenylalanine or tryptophan. A D gene is named only where the DNA matches it firmly. Size is stated for part of the rows, as once, few or many counts, or as a class when the clone is expanded.

j_gene | v_gene | abundance | d_gene | CDR3nt | CDR3aa
TRBJ2-2 | TRBV6-5 | . | TRBD2 | TGTGCCAGCAGTTACGACGGGAGGGACACCGGGGAGCTGTTTTTT | CASSYDGRDTGELFF
TRBJ2-7 | TRBV11-2 | . | TRBD2 | TGTGCCAGCAGCATTGCATTTAGCGGGAGTTACGAGCAGTACTTC | CASSIAFSGSYEQYF
TRBJ1-2 | TRBV6-5 | medium-sized | . | TGTGCCAGCAGTCCCGAATTTCGGACAGCTGTTGGCTACACCTTC | CASSPEFRTAVGYTF
TRBJ1-1 | TRBV10-1 | . | TRBD1 | TGCGCCAGCAGTGCGACCCAGGGGGGCCCTGAAGCTTTCTTT | CASSATQGGPEAFF
TRBJ2-1 | TRBV6-1 | . | TRBD2 | TGTGCCAGCAGTTCCCCTAGCGGGAGAAGGAATGAGCAGTTCTTC | CASSSPSGRRNEQFF
TRBJ2-4 | TRBV21-1 | . | . | TGTGCCAGCAGCCTTGCTTATCGAGAAAACATTCAGTACTTC | CASSLAYRENIQYF
TRBJ2-5 | TRBV6-1 | . | . | TGTGCCAGCAGTGTAGCGGCCCAAGAGACCCAGTACTTC | CASSVAAQETQYF
TRBJ2-7 | TRBV5-1 | . | TRBD1 | TGCGCCAGCAGGCCCGGGACAGGGCCCTACGAGCAGTACTTC | CASRPGTGPYEQYF
TRBJ1-1 | TRBV12-5 | . | . | TGTGCTAGTGGGCTACAGGGTAGGACTGAAGCTTTCTTT | CASGLQGRTEAFF
TRBJ2-1 | TRBV11-3 | . | TRBD2 | TGTGCCAGCAGCTCCACTAGCGGGAGTCCCGGTGAGCAGTTCTTC | CASSSTSGSPGEQFF
TRBJ2-1 | TRBV7-9 | . | . | TGTGCCAGCAGCCCCCCCGGGTTTTACAATGAGCAGTTCTTC | CASSPPGFYNEQFF
TRBJ1-6 | TRBV27 | . | TRBD1 | TGTGCCAGCAGTTTAGACAGGGGGCTTAATTCACCCCTCCACTTT | CASSLDRGLNSPLHF
TRBJ2-3 | TRBV6-1 | . | . | TGTGCCAGCAGCCCGGACAGCAGAGCAGATACGCAGTATTTT | CASSPDSRADTQYF
TRBJ1-6 | TRBV5-6 | once | TRBD1 | TGTGCCAGCAGTCGGGACAGAAGCTCCTATAATTCACCCCTCCACTTT | CASSRDRSSYNSPLHF
TRBJ1-2 | TRBV18 | . | . | TGTGCCAGCTCAACAGGAACAGGGCCAGGCTACACCTTC | CASSTGTGPGYTF
TRBJ1-1 | TRBV5-4 | once | . | TGTGCCAGCAGCTTAGTCGGGGAGAGGGCTGAAGCTTTCTTT | CASSLVGERAEAFF
TRBJ1-3 | TRBV7-9 | . | . | TGTGCCAGCAAACGGAAACTAGAACGGCCCGGAAACACCATATATTTT | CASKRKLERPGNTIYF
TRBJ1-3 | TRBV6-5 | . | . | TGTGCCACTATCAAGGGAGGCTACGGAAACACCATATATTTT | CATIKGGYGNTIYF
TRBJ2-7 | TRBV18 | . | TRBD1 | TGTGCCAGCTCACCACCGACAGGGGGGGTCTACGAGCAGTACTTC | CASSPPTGGVYEQYF
TRBJ2-7 | TRBV7-9 | . | . | TGTGATCCGGGGCGGGGACCCTACGAGCAGTACTTC | CDPGRGPYEQYF
TRBJ2-7 | TRBV9 | . | TRBD2 | TGTGCCAGCAGCCAAAGACTAGCGGACGAGCAGTACTTC | CASSQRLADEQYF
TRBJ1-1 | TRBV20-1 | . | . | TGCAGTGCGTCGCGGGGGACTGAAGCTTTCTTT | CSASRGTEAFF
TRBJ2-1 | TRBV9 | . | . | TGTGCCAGCAGCGTACTAGCCCTAGATGAGCAGTTCTTC | CASSVLALDEQFF
TRBJ1-4 | TRBV15 | once | TRBD1 | TGTGCCACCAGCAGAGTAGGCAGGGGGCTCCCTAATGAAAAACTGTTTTTT | CATSRVGRGLPNEKLFF
TRBJ2-5 | TRBV30 | . | TRBD2 | TGTGCCTGGGGACTAGCGGGCGAAGAGACCCAGTACTTC | CAWGLAGEETQYF
TRBJ2-1 | TRBV6-6 | . | . | TGTGCCAGCTGGAGACAGGTGGGGTCCTACAATGAGCAGTTCTTC | CASWRQVGSYNEQFF
TRBJ2-7 | TRBV19 | . | . | TGTGCCAGTAGTAGAGGGCAAGGGGGCTCCTACGAGCAGTACTTC | CASSRGQGGSYEQYF
TRBJ2-7 | TRBV7-2 | . | . | TGTGCCAGCAGCTGGGGGGAACACTACGAGCAGTACTTC | CASSWGEHYEQYF
TRBJ2-5 | TRBV6-8 | . | . | TGTGCCAGCAGTTATAACAGAAATAAACAAGAGACCCAGTACTTC | CASSYNRNKQETQYF
TRBJ2-5 | TRBV5-6 | . | TRBD2 | TGTGCCAGCAGCTCCCTAGCGGGAATCCGGGAGACCCAGTACTTC | CASSSLAGIRETQYF
TRBJ2-7 | TRBV5-8 | . | TRBD1 | TGTGCCAGCAGCTTGGACGGACAGGGCCTAACCTACGAGCAGTACTTC | CASSLDGQGLTYEQYF
TRBJ2-1 | TRBV5-1 | . | . | TGCGCCAGCAGCTTGGGGGGAGATGAGCAGTTCTTC | CASSLGGDEQFF
TRBJ1-5 | TRBV27 | . | TRBD1 | TGTGCCAGCAGTGAATTAGGGACAGGCCCTAATCAGCCCCAGCATTTT | CASSELGTGPNQPQHF
TRBJ2-5 | TRBV5-4 | once | . | TGTGCCAGCAGCTTGGCCTCAGGGGGGCGTGAGACCCAGTACTTC | CASSLASGGRETQYF
TRBJ2-7 | TRBV5-8 | . | . | TGTGCCAGCAGCTTGGTAACAGGGCAGTACTTC | CASSLVTGQYF
TRBJ2-7 | TRBV5-1 | . | . | TGCGCCAGCACGATTGGGGGGACCGGGTTAGAGCAGTACTTC | CASTIGGTGLEQYF
TRBJ2-7 | TRBV18 | once | . | TGTGCCAGCTCACCCAATTACGAGCAGTACTTC | CASSPNYEQYF
TRBJ2-7 | TRBV18 | . | TRBD2 | TGTGCCAGCTCACCACGGCTAGCGGGAGGGGATGAGCAGTACTTC | CASSPRLAGGDEQYF
TRBJ1-2 | TRBV29-1 | . | . | TGCAGCGGCCGGACAGAGGATGGCTACACCTTC | CSGRTEDGYTF
TRBJ1-2 | TRBV19 | . | TRBD1 | TGTGCCAGTAGCATCCTAGGGGGCTCGAACTATGGCTACACCTTC | CASSILGGSNYGYTF
TRBJ2-5 | TRBV2 | . | TRBD2 | TGTGCCAGCGGACGGACTAGCGGGAGCGAGACCCAGTACTTC | CASGRTSGSETQYF
TRBJ2-1 | TRBV5-4 | . | TRBD2 | TGTGCCAGCAGCCGGATAAGCGGGAACCTACTCTACAATGAGCAGTTCTTC | CASSRISGNLLYNEQFF
TRBJ1-1 | TRBV19 | . | TRBD1 | TGTGCCAGTAGTATACTAGGGAAAGGGACAGGGGGTAGGAACACTGAAGCTTTCTTT | CASSILGKGTGGRNTEAFF
TRBJ2-5 | TRBV6-6 | . | TRBD2 | TGTGCCAGCAGTTCCACTAGCGGGAGGATGGAGACCCAGTACTTC | CASSSTSGRMETQYF
TRBJ1-4 | TRBV7-8 | . | . | TGTGCCAGCACCCTTACAGGGATGCGGGAAAAACTGTTTTTT | CASTLTGMREKLFF
TRBJ2-5 | TRBV19 | . | TRBD1 | TGTGCCAGTAGTATATGGGGGACAGGGGGCAGCGAGACCCAGTACTTC | CASSIWGTGGSETQYF
TRBJ2-7 | TRBV18 | . | . | TGTGCCAGCTCACCAAGGACATCTTCCTACGAGCAGTACTTC | CASSPRTSSYEQYF
TRBJ1-4 | TRBV28 | few | TRBD1 | TGTGCCAGCAGTCCCCCAAACAGGGGGAATGAAAAACTGTTTTTT | CASSPPNRGNEKLFF
TRBJ1-1 | TRBV7-9 | few | . | TGTGCCAGCAGCTTAGAACAGGGCACTGAAGCTTTCTTT | CASSLEQGTEAFF
TRBJ2-7 | TRBV10-3 | once | . | TGTGCCATCATGGTCGGTGGTGAGGACAGACCCTACGAGCAGTACTTC | CAIMVGGEDRPYEQYF
TRBJ1-2 | TRBV6-5 | . | . | TGTGCCAGCAGTGCCGGGGGGAACTATGGCTACACCTTC | CASSAGGNYGYTF
TRBJ1-2 | TRBV14 | . | . | TGTGCCAGCAGCGACTACCATGGCACAGATGTCTATGGCTACACCTTC | CASSDYHGTDVYGYTF
TRBJ2-1 | TRBV10-3 | . | . | TGTGCCATCAGTGAGTCCTATGAGCAGTTCTTC | CAISESYEQFF
TRBJ2-7 | TRBV4-1 | . | TRBD1 | TGCGCCAGCAGCCAAGTTACTACAGGGGGCGCCGAGCAGTACTTC | CASSQVTTGGAEQYF